The 27 T cell receptor beta chains below all came from one sample that was sequenced in a study of T cell clonality in common variable immunodeficiency. Points from the study as a whole: Common variable immunodeficiency TCR beta sequences reportedly had fewer deletions and N-nucleotide insertions.

Profiled with immunoSEQ multiplex PCR; TCRdb holds only in-frame clones, not every one. The profile covers under 40,000 clones, none occurring a single time. Their cognate antigens are unknown. The sequencing sample was made of peripheral blood mononuclear cells. These receptors were obtained from a human donor with common variable immunodeficiency.

This clone appeared a few times. The CDR3 spells CASFTLTLREKLFF. The part of the CDR3 DNA that was read is TGTGCCAGCTTTACCTTGACACTCAGGGAAAAA. V is TRBV2 and J is TRBJ1-4; D gene ambiguous. The read falls 3 residues short of the CDR3 end, and the missing part is taken from the germline J gene. Between the trimmed V and J ends, which lost 8 bases and 8 bases, there was a span of 18 bases. There are 14 residues in the CDR3. CDR1 and CDR2 (germline): SNHLY, FYNNEI.

This clone was counted ten times or more. The CDR3 loop is CASSPGGRPQHF. CDR3 DNA, as far as it was read: TGTGCCAGCTCACCAGGGGGCCGGCCC. The chain couples TRBV18 to TRBJ1-5; D possibly corresponds to TRBD1 (6 bases). The read terminates 3 residues before the CDR3 end, so the remaining end is supplied by the germline J gene. The V gene's germline CDR1 is KGHSH and CDR2 LQKENI. This CDR3 region has 12 residues. The ends were cut back, 2 bases at V and 9 bases at J, with 8 bases in the middle.

This clone was recorded a few times. The sequence runs out 3 residues before the end of the CDR3; the remainder is reconstructed from the germline J gene. This chain uses TRBV18 with TRBJ1-5; weak D call: TRBD1 (5 bases). Germline V gene lookup returns CDR1 KGHSH and CDR2 LQKENI. The CDR3 has 15 residues. The V gene lost 0 bases and the J gene lost 4 bases, with 10 bases spanning the gap. This CDR3 is CASSPPGGSNQPQHF. The sequenced CDR3 bases are TGTGCCAGCTCACCACCCGGGGGGAGTAATCAGCCC. Together with reference TRBV18 and TRBJ1-5, the CDR3 gives the full variable domain: NAGVMQNPRHLVRRRGQEARLRCSPMKGHSHVYWYRQLPEEGLKFMVYLQKENIIDESGMPKERFSAEFPKEGPSILRIQQVVRGDSAAYFCASSPPGGSNQPQHFGDGTRLSIL.

There are a few counts of this clone. The observed sequence ends 3 residues before the CDR3 terminus, with the missing tail filled in from the germline J gene. The rearrangement joins TRBV7-6 to TRBJ2-7, with 9 bases matching TRBD1. CDR3 length: 15 amino acids. The V gene's germline CDR1 is SGHVS and CDR2 FNYEAQ. With 5 bases clipped from V and 4 bases from J, the junction kept 9 bases outside the gene matches. CDR3 bases read: TGTGCCAGCAGCATTGGGACAGGGACTGAATACGAG. Amino acids: CASSIGTGTEYE. The CDR3 as a whole reads CASSIGTGTEYEQYF.

Ten or more counts support this clone. The CDR3 end falls 3 residues outside the read, so it is completed with the germline J gene. The chain links TRBV18 to TRBJ1-1, with D possibly being TRBD1 (6 bases). Germline assignment: CDR1 KGHSH and CDR2 LQKENI. V was pared by 2 bases and J by 1 base, with 14 bases between. The CDR3 length is 16 residues. Here the CDR3 reads CASSPVQGRENTEAFF. Incomplete CDR3 DNA: TGTGCCAGCTCACCAGTCCAGGGGAGAGAGAACACTGAA.

This clone was seen a handful of times. The read gets to within 3 residues of the CDR3 end, and the germline J gene fills in the rest. The genes are TRBV6-1 and TRBJ1-5, with a tentative D call TRBD1 (5 bases). The CDR3 totals 15 residues. Between the trimmed V and J ends, which lost 0 bases and 2 bases, there was a span of 8 bases. Germline V gene sequence: CDR1 MNHNS, CDR2 SASEGT. The covered CDR3 bases are TGTGCCAGCAGTGAAGCGAGGGGCGGCAATCAGCCC. It yields the protein CASSEARGGNQP. The full-length CDR3 reads as CASSEARGGNQPQHF.

This clone was picked up many times. Read data end 3 residues before the CDR3 end; the end is taken from the germline J gene. The chain employs TRBV29-1 and TRBJ2-7, with D possibly matching TRBD2 (6 bases). Trimming shortened V by 5 bases and J by 1 base, and 15 bases separated the two germline ends. The germline V gene has CDR1 SQVTM and CDR2 ANQGSEA. The length of the CDR3 is 14 residues. Incomplete CDR3 DNA: TGCAGCGTTCTTAGCGGAACCGTATCCTACGAG. Its protein is CSVLSGTVSYE. The CDR3 in full is CSVLSGTVSYEQYF.

This clone was counted many times. The CDR3 end lies 3 residues beyond the end of the read and is filled in from the germline J gene. This chain uses TRBV5-1 with TRBJ1-4, with D possibly TRBD1 on 5 matching bases. Germline V gene lookup returns CDR1 SGHRS and CDR2 YFSETQ. The V end was cut by 1 base, the J end by 6 bases, with 16 bases between. This CDR3 contains 16 residues. Partial CDR3 DNA: TGCGCCAGCAGCTTGACGAAGAACCCGGGGGATGAAAAA. Its translation: CASSLTKNPGDEK. The complete CDR3 reads CASSLTKNPGDEKLFF. Filled out from reference TRBV5-1 and TRBJ1-4, the complete variable domain reads KAGVTQTPRYLIKTRGQQVTLSCSPISGHRSVSWYQQTPGQGLQFLFEYFSETQRNKGNFPGRFSGRQFSNSRSEMNVSTLELGDSALYLCASSLTKNPGDEKLFFGSGTQLSVL.

This clone is medium-sized (0.01 to 0.1%) in the sample. The read stops 3 residues short of the end of the CDR3; the missing end is completed from the germline J gene. The J gene is TRBJ2-2, the V gene TRBV30, with a weak D call TRBD2 (5 bases). The CDR3 has 13 residues. Germline-derived CDR1 and CDR2 are GTSNPN and SVGIG (reference sequence). Deletions cut 2 bases from V and 5 bases from J, with 9 bases between. CDR3 DNA (partial): TGTGCCTGGAGTCTCGGGGAAACCGGGGAG. Its translation: CAWSLGETGE. The full CDR3 sequence reads CAWSLGETGELFF.

Remarks on this clone: The CDR3 end lies 3 residues beyond the end of the read and is filled in from the germline J gene. The rearrangement joins TRBV19 to TRBJ2-2; TRBD1 matches at 7 bases. The V gene's germline CDR1 is LNHDA and CDR2 SQIVND (reference sequence). The ends lost 2 bases at V and 4 bases at J; junction bases unmatched: 4. CDR3 length: 15 residues. CDR3: CASSITGVTTGELFF. The CDR3 DNA, read in part, is TGTGCCAGTAGTATAACAGGGGTGACCACCGGGGAG.

With regard to this clone: The sequenced fragment ends 3 residues before the CDR3 boundary, so the rest is inferred from the germline J gene. V gene TRBV18 combines with J gene TRBJ2-3; D may be TRBD2 (7 bases). V was shortened by 4 bases and J by 1 base, with 15 bases between the two germline ends. The CDR3 loop spans 16 amino acids. The germline gives CDR1 KGHSH, CDR2 LQKENI. CDR3 residues: CASSLLGGPGTDTQYF. CDR3 DNA, as far as it was read: TGTGCCAGCTCACTATTGGGGGGGCCGGGCACAGATACG.

This clone came up many times. The read comes to an end 3 residues before the CDR3 does, leaving the germline J gene to fill in the end. The chain recombines TRBV30 with TRBJ1-1, with D maybe TRBD1 (5 bases). Germline V lookup: CDR1 GTSNPN, CDR2 SVGIG (reference sequence). The CDR3 runs 16 residues. Deletions cut 0 bases from V and 0 bases from J, with 14 bases between. CDR3 bases read: TGTGCCTGGAGTGTACGCGGGGGTTTCATGAACACTGAA. Its translation: CAWSVRGGFMNTE. The full CDR3 reads CAWSVRGGFMNTEAFF.

About this clone: From the germline J gene comes the end of the CDR3, since the read stops 3 residues before it. The gene calls are TRBV30 and TRBJ1-3, with D hard to call. The CDR3 length is 12 residues. V lost 1 base and J lost 4, with 5 bases in between. Germline loops: CDR1 GTSNPN, CDR2 SVGIG (reference sequence). The DNA read from the CDR3 is TGTGCCTGGAGTGATTCAGGAAACACC. Amino acid sequence: CAWSDSGNT. The entire CDR3 protein is CAWSDSGNTIYF.

Details on this clone: The read ends 3 residues shy of where the CDR3 ends; the end is completed using the germline J gene. The chain has TRBV6-2 or TRBV6-3 and TRBJ2-5, with 9 bases fitting TRBD1. With 4 bases clipped from V and 5 bases from J, the junction kept 11 bases outside the gene matches. CDR3 size: 16 residues. Germline V CDR1 and CDR2: MNHEY, SVGEGT. The CDR3 here is CASSWTGVSLLETQYF. The CDR3 bases that were read are TGTGCCAGCAGTTGGACAGGGGTGTCTTTATTGGAGACC.

This clone was detected only a few times. The sequenced fragment ends 3 residues before the CDR3 boundary, so the rest is inferred from the germline J gene. The rearrangement links TRBV30 to TRBJ2-5, with 11 bases aligning to TRBD2. The CDR3 runs 15 residues. Germline CDR1 GTSNPN, CDR2 SVGIG (reference sequence). Trimming at V came to 2 bases and at J to 1 base, leaving 3 bases not matched to a gene. The CDR3 reads CAWSRLAGPQETQYF. Incomplete CDR3 DNA: TGTGCCTGGAGTCGACTAGCGGGGCCCCAAGAGACC.

At least ten counts were recorded for this clone. Read sequence stops 3 residues before the CDR3 end, and the germline J gene provides the missing end. V gene TRBV18 combines with J gene TRBJ1-2; D not resolved. The ends were cut back, 2 bases at V and 4 bases at J, with 17 bases in the middle. CDR3 length: 16 residues. The germline CDR1 and CDR2 sequences are KGHSH and LQKENI. The CDR3 reads CASSPVGYRVPYGYTF. The CDR3 DNA, read in part, is TGTGCCAGCTCACCAGTCGGTTACCGGGTACCCTATGGC.

This clone occurred many times. Sequencing ends 3 residues short of the CDR3 end; the germline J gene provides the rest. J is TRBJ1-1 and V is TRBV29-1, with D tentatively TRBD1 (6 bases). Trimming stripped 3 bases from V and 5 bases from J, with 13 bases between. The germline V gene encodes CDR1 SQVTM and CDR2 ANQGSEA. This CDR3 comprises 13 residues. The sequenced CDR3 bases are TGCAGCGTTGAGAGGGGGAGTAGGACTGAA. Residues: CSVERGSRTE. The whole CDR3 sequence reads CSVERGSRTEAFF. The whole variable domain, remainder taken from reference TRBV29-1 and TRBJ1-1, is SAVISQKPSRDICQRGTSLTIQCQVDSQVTMMFWYRQQPGQSLTLIATANQGSEATYESGFVIDKFPISRPNLTFSTLTVSNMSPEDSSIYLCSVERGSRTEAFFGQGTRLTVV.

This clone came up a few times. Read sequence stops 3 residues before the CDR3 end, and the germline J gene provides the missing end. The chain employs TRBV20-1 and TRBJ2-7; 15 positions match TRBD2. V shed 6 bases and J 6 bases; nucleotides not matched to a gene: 6. The CDR3 loop spans 14 amino acids. Looked up from germline, CDR1 is DFQATT and CDR2 is SNEGSKA (reference sequence). The CDR3 sequence: CSARRTSGGAEQYF. CDR3 bases read: TGCAGTGCCCGTCGGACTAGCGGGGGGGCCGAG.

This clone was counted many times. With the read ending 3 residues before the CDR3 end, the germline J gene is used to fill in that end. The V and J genes are TRBV7-4 and TRBJ1-6; perhaps TRBD1 as D (5 bases). CDR1 is SGHVT, CDR2 SQSDAQ, per germline. V was trimmed by 5 bases and J by 3 bases, leaving 20 bases between them. CDR3 length: 18 residues. The chain's CDR3 is CASSPPSGTEHYNSPLHF. CDR3 DNA (partial): TGTGCCAGCAGCCCACCAAGCGGGACCGAACACTATAATTCACCC.

At least ten counts were recorded for this clone. From the germline J gene comes the end of the CDR3, since the read stops 3 residues before it. The chain joins TRBV20-1 to TRBJ2-1; D is perhaps TRBD2 (6 bases). CDR1 is DFQATT, CDR2 SNEGSKA, per germline (reference sequence). V was clipped by 6 bases and J by 0 bases, with 15 bases between them. CDR3 length: 15 amino acids. This chain's CDR3 is CSAETGVSSYNEQFF. Partial CDR3 DNA: TGCAGTGCCGAAACGGGGGTGAGCTCCTACAATGAG.

This clone is judged medium-sized. Read data end 3 residues before the CDR3 end; the end is taken from the germline J gene. The V gene is TRBV9, the J gene TRBJ2-2, with 7 bases that match TRBD1. J gave up 1 base and V 4 bases, and 1 base lay outside the gene matches. The length of the CDR3 is 14 residues. Germline CDR1 and CDR2: SGDLS and YYNGEE. The covered CDR3 bases are TGTGCCAGCAGCCGGACAGGGAACACCGGGGAG. Translating gives CASSRTGNTGE. The full-length CDR3 reads as CASSRTGNTGELFF.

In regard to this clone: From the germline J gene comes the end of the CDR3, since the read stops 3 residues before it. The chain is built from TRBV7-9 and TRBJ2-3; 7 positions match TRBD1. V shed 3 bases and J 1 base; nucleotides not matched to a gene: 4. The CDR3 length is 15 residues. CDR1 is SEHNR and CDR2 is FQNEAQ in the germline V gene (reference sequence). The CDR3 region is CASSFRGSRTDTQYF. The CDR3 DNA, read in part, is TGTGCCAGCAGCTTCAGGGGGTCGCGCACAGATACG.

The sample holds a few counts of this clone. The read ends 3 residues before the CDR3 terminus; that terminus is restored from the germline J gene. The chain is built from TRBV6-2 or TRBV6-3 and TRBJ1-1, with 9 bases matching TRBD1. This CDR3 is built from 13 residues. Germline V lookup: CDR1 MNHEY, CDR2 SVGEGT. The sequenced part of the CDR3 DNA is TGTGCCAGCAGCTCGGGGACAGGGAGGAAC. Translated, it gives CASSSGTGRN. The CDR3 as a whole reads CASSSGTGRNAFF.

Ten or more counts support this clone. From the germline J gene comes the end of the CDR3, since the read stops 3 residues before it. This chain links TRBV7-9 with TRBJ2-1, with a possible D match to TRBD1 (5 bases). Germline values: CDR1 SEHNR, CDR2 FQNEAQ (reference sequence). The length of the CDR3 is 13 residues. V was pared by 5 bases and J by 8 bases, with 13 bases between. The covered CDR3 bases are TGTGCCAGCAGCCGCGCAGGGCCGGATGAG. Protein sequence: CASSRAGPDE. The CDR3, in full, reads CASSRAGPDEQFF.

This clone was seen a few times. The read terminates 3 residues before the CDR3 end, so the remaining end is supplied by the germline J gene. The chain couples TRBV7-3 to TRBJ2-7, with 9 nucleotides matching TRBD2. J was trimmed by 4 bases and V by 1 base; bases with no gene match: 2. The germline V gene encodes CDR1 SGHTA and CDR2 FQGTGA. CDR3 length equals 14 residues. CDR3 protein: CASSLRAGGYEQYF. The sequenced part of the CDR3 DNA is TGTGCCAGCAGCTTAAGGGCGGGGGGGTACGAG. The full variable domain, completed using reference TRBV7-3 and TRBJ2-7, is GAGVSQTPSNKVTEKGKYVELRCDPISGHTALYWYRQSLGQGPEFLIYFQGTGAADDSGLPNDRFFAVRPEGSVSTLKIQRTERGDSAVYLCASSLRAGGYEQYFGPGTRLTVT.

This clone was counted between two and nine times. The CDR3 end lies 3 residues beyond the end of the read and is filled in from the germline J gene. The V and J genes are TRBV30 and TRBJ1-5; D unclear. The CDR3 is made up of 15 amino acids. Trimming left V 0 bases short and J 7 bases short, with 16 bases between. Germline V gene data show CDR1 as GTSNPN and CDR2 as SVGIG (reference sequence). CDR3 sequence: CAWSVGLGPFQPQHF. Partial CDR3 DNA: TGTGCCTGGAGTGTAGGTTTAGGGCCCTTCCAGCCC.

This clone was detected many times. The missing CDR3 end, 3 residues past where the read stops, is filled in from the germline J gene. The rearrangement links TRBV5-1 to TRBJ1-3; D is unresolved. V was shortened by 4 bases and J by 0 bases, with 11 bases between the two germline ends. CDR3 length: 15 residues. Germline CDR1 and CDR2: SGHRS and YFSETQ. The CDR3 loop reads CASSPWAYSGNTIYF. The sequenced CDR3 bases are TGCGCCAGCAGCCCCTGGGCGTACTCTGGAAACACC.